This entry describes one T cell receptor (beta chain). Its antigen is as yet unknown. The sample comes from a study of OX40 agonist ivuxolimab in advanced cancers. As for the study in general: The drug used for patients, ivuxolimab, was an agonistic anti-OX40 (CD134) antibody. Participants could have had prior anti-PD-1, anti-PD-L1 or anti-CTLA-4 therapy, and roughly 39% had some. Every 2 weeks, patients got intravenous ivuxolimab at one of six dose levels (0.01-10 mg/kg). Study-wide points: What antigens the expanded peripheral T cells recognized was never established.

With 9 bases removed from V and 8 bases from J, the gap between germline ends came to 16 bases. Germline CDR1 MNHEY, CDR2 SMNVEV (reference sequence). The CDR3 sequence is 13 residues long. Profiling relied on immunoSEQ multiplex PCR, and the TCRdb table lists in-frame clones only, not all of them. The sample contains about 60,000 clones, about 86% of which appear only once. This TCR came from an adult with an advanced solid tumor such as melanoma, head and neck, liver or kidney cancer. The material was CD4+ or CD8+ T cells sorted from blood, obtained in a trial of the OX40 agonist ivuxolimab. The chain recombines TRBV27 with TRBJ1-4; TRBD1 is a possible D gene (5 bases). CDR3 loop: CASRGRAEEKLFF. CDR3 DNA: TGTGCCAGTCGGGGCAGGGCTGAAGAAAAACTGTTTTTT.